Following are 11 T cell receptor beta chains from one sample sequenced in a study of blood T cell repertoires in COVID-19 (TCRdb year 2020). Library method: the immunoSEQ multiplex PCR assay. Sourced from immuneACCESS, this table was stored by TCRdb with only in-frame sequences that have V and J called. A share of the clones is absent; for the studies checked, an unresolved V gene accounts for under half, and the remainder has no known explanation. The sample profile shows approximately 210,000 clones; around 89% of them were found once. Jointly, the top ten make up 6.5% to 9% of the sample. The specimen was PBMCs or T cells enriched from blood (not recorded which). The receptor source for this set is a woman aged 18 to 35 who had recovered from COVID-19.

The chain has TRBV19 and TRBJ2-5; 9 nucleotides match TRBD2. This CDR3 contains 13 residues. Germline V CDR1 and CDR2: LNHDA, SQIVND (reference sequence). V shed 8 bases and J 5 bases; nucleotides not matched to a gene: 6. In DNA form, the CDR3 reads TGTGCCAGTGGGGGACTAGCCAGGGAGACCCAGTACTTC. This gives the protein CASGGLARETQYF.

This clone was detected ten times or more. The chain links TRBV6-5 to TRBJ2-4, with 8 bases that match TRBD1. After removal of 5 bases from V and 5 bases from J, the junction contained 8 bases not matched to a gene. The CDR3 contains 15 residues. The germline gives CDR1 MNHEY, CDR2 SVGAGI. As DNA, the CDR3 is TGTGCCAGCAGTCCAGGACAGGGTTCCCAAAACATTCAGTACTTC. This codes for CASSPGQGSQNIQYF.

This clone has ten or more counts. The chain employs TRBV15 and TRBJ1-1; no definite D call. V dropped 3 bases and J dropped 3 bases, with 20 bases sitting between them. Germline CDR1 and CDR2: LNHNV and YYDKDF (reference sequence). This CDR3 spans 17 amino acids. CDR3 coding DNA: TGTGCCACCAGCAGGGAGGGATGGTTCGTCTCCGACACTGAAGCTTTCTTT. Protein sequence: CATSREGWFVSDTEAFF.

The chain has TRBV4-1 and TRBJ1-1; 8 bases are shared with TRBD1. Trimming at V came to 7 bases and at J to 2 bases, leaving 6 bases not matched to a gene. Germline V lookup: CDR1 MGHRA, CDR2 YSYEKL. This CDR3 spans 14 amino acids. DNA for the CDR3: TGCGCCAGCAACCCGGGACAGGTCAACACTGAAGCTTTCTTT. This codes for CASNPGQVNTEAFF.

The V call is TRBV24-1, the J call TRBJ2-7; 8 bases are a match to TRBD2. Trimming cost V 7 bases and J 7 bases; bases outside gene matches: 5. CDR1 KGHDR and CDR2 SFDVKD come from the germline V gene. The CDR3 spans 12 residues. CDR3 sequence reads: CATRGTSGEQYF. CDR3 coding DNA: TGTGCCACCAGGGGGACTAGTGGAGAGCAGTACTTC.

The rearrangement joins TRBV30 to TRBJ1-1; 7 nucleotides align to TRBD1. Germline V CDR1 and CDR2: GTSNPN, SVGIG (reference sequence). This CDR3 region has 15 residues. Germline trimming cut 0 bases from V and 4 bases from J; bases unmatched to any gene: 8. CDR3 loop: CAWSVIGRGITEAFF. Here the CDR3 DNA reads TGTGCCTGGAGTGTAATCGGCAGGGGGATCACTGAAGCTTTCTTT.

The gene calls are TRBV7-2 and TRBJ2-1; TRBD2 matches 13 bases. V dropped 2 bases and J dropped 0; count of bases not matched to a gene: 4. Germline loops: CDR1 SGHTA, CDR2 FQGNSA. The CDR3 contains 18 residues. CDR3 loop: CASSLLLAGGNSYNEQFF. In DNA form, the CDR3 reads TGTGCCAGCAGCTTATTACTAGCGGGGGGGAACTCCTACAATGAGCAGTTCTTC.

The chain joins TRBV19 to TRBJ1-5; 9 bases line up with TRBD1. The V gene end was trimmed by 1 base and the J gene end by 10 bases; junction bases not matched to a gene: 8. The CDR3 contains 15 residues. From germline, CDR1 is LNHDA and CDR2 SQIVND (reference sequence). CDR3 in amino acids: CASSIGTGGRVPQHF. DNA for the CDR3: TGTGCCAGTAGTATAGGCACAGGGGGCCGTGTCCCCCAGCATTTT.

The rearrangement uses TRBV7-6 and TRBJ2-5; 7 bases align to TRBD2. Germline V CDR1 and CDR2: SGHVS, FNYEAQ. V gave up 1 base and J gave up 1 base; unmatched junction bases: 9. The CDR3 runs to 17 residues. The CDR3 DNA reads TGTGCCAGCAGCTTAGGTGGACTAGTCCTATCCCAAGAGACCCAGTACTTC. Translated, it gives CASSLGGLVLSQETQYF.

The chain links TRBV20-1 to TRBJ1-2; D remains unclear. V was cut by 3 bases and J by 4 bases, with 9 bases left in between. The CDR3 totals 12 residues. CDR1 and CDR2 (germline): DFQATT, SNEGSKA (reference sequence). The CDR3: CSASHGIYGYTF. DNA of the CDR3: TGCAGTGCTAGTCACGGGATCTATGGCTACACCTTC.

The chain joins TRBV11-2 to TRBJ2-1; possible D gene TRBD1, 6 bases. CDR3 length: 15 residues. Germline CDR1 and CDR2: SGHAT and FQNNGV. The ends were cut back, 0 bases at V and 5 bases at J, with 11 bases in the middle. The CDR3 loop is CASSLDLGANNEQFF. The CDR3 bases are TGTGCCAGCAGCTTAGATTTGGGGGCGAACAATGAGCAGTTCTTC. The full variable domain, rest sourced from reference TRBV11-2 and TRBJ2-1, is EAGVAQSPRYKIIEKRQSVAFWCNPISGHATLYWYQQILGQGPKLLIQFQNNGVVDDSQLPKDRFSAERLKGVDSTLKIQPAKLEDSAVYLCASSLDLGANNEQFFGPGTRLTVL.